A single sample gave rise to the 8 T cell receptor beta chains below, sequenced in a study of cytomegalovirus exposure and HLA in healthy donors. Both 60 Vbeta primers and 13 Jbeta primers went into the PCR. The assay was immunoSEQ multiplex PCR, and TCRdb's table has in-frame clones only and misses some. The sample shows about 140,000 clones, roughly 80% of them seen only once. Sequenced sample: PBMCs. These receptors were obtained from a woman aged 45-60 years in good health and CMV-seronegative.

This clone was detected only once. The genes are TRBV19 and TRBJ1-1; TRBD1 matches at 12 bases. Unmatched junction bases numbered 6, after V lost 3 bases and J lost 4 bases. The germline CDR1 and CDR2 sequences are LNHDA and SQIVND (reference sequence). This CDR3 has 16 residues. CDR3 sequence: CASSILGTGGLTEAFF. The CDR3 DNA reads TGTGCCAGTAGTATTTTAGGGACAGGGGGCCTCACTGAAGCTTTCTTT.

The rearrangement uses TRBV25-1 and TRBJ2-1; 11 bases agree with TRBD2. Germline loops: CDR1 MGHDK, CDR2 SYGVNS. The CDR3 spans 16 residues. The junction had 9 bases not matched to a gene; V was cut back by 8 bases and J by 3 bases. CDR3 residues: CASAPTSGENYNEQFF. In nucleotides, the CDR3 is TGTGCCAGCGCGCCGACTAGCGGGGAGAACTACAATGAGCAGTTCTTC.

CDR3 in DNA: TGCGCCAGCAGCTCTAGCGGGGGGCGCTATGAGCAGTTCTTC. Protein: CASSSSGGRYEQFF. The chain is built from TRBV5-1 and TRBJ2-1; 11 bases are a match to TRBD2. The germline V gene has CDR1 SGHRS and CDR2 YFSETQ. V lost 3 bases and J lost 8; bases outside the gene matches: 4. The CDR3 runs to 14 residues.

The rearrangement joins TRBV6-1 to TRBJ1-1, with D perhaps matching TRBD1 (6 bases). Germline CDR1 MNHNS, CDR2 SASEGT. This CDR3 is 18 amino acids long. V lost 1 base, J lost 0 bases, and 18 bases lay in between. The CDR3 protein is CASSEETGGDTLNTEAFF. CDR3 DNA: TGTGCCAGCAGTGAAGAGACAGGCGGCGACACGTTGAACACTGAAGCTTTCTTT.

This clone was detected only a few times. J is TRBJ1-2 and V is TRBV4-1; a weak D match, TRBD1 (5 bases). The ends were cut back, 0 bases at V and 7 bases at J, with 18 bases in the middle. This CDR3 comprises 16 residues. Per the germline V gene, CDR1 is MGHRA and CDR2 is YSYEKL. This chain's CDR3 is CASSQDVPPTVFGYTF. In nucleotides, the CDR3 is TGCGCCAGCAGCCAAGATGTCCCCCCGACAGTCTTTGGCTACACCTTC.

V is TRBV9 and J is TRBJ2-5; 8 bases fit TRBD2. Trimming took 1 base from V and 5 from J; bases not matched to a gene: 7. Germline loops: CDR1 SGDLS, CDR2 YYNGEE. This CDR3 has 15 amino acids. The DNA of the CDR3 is TGTGCCAGCAGCGTACGAGGACTAGCTGGGGAGACCCAGTACTTC. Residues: CASSVRGLAGETQYF. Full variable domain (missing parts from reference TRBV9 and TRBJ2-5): DSGVTQTPKHLITATGQRVTLRCSPRSGDLSVYWYQQSLDQGLQFLIQYYNGEERAKGNILERFSAQQFPDLHSELNLSSLELGDSALYFCASSVRGLAGETQYFGPGTRLLVL.

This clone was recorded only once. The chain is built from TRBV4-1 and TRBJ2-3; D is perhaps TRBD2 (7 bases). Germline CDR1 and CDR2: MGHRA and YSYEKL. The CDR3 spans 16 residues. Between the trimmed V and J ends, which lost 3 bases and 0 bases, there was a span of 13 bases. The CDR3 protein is CASSHARGPSTDTQYF. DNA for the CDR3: TGCGCCAGCAGCCATGCGCGGGGGCCTAGCACAGATACGCAGTATTTT.

DNA for the CDR3: TGTGCCTGGAGGGGGGCCTTCGTTAATGAAAAACTGTTTTTT. It encodes CAWRGAFVNEKLFF. The V and J genes are TRBV30 and TRBJ1-4, with D possibly being TRBD1 (6 bases). The CDR3 has 14 residues. Germline CDR1 GTSNPN, CDR2 SVGIG (reference sequence). V shed 3 bases and J shed 4 bases, with 12 bases lying between them.